Presented here are 31 T cell receptor beta chains from one specimen sequenced in a study of blood T cell repertoires in COVID-19. The method was immunoSEQ multiplex PCR; TCRdb's version includes in-frame clones alone and lacks a portion of them. The repertoire holds more than 85,000 clones, with roughly 80% as singletons. Sequencing was carried out using peripheral blood. The receptor source for this set is a woman aged 80 or over with acute or convalescent COVID-19.

The rearrangement uses TRBV6-5 and TRBJ1-1; no definite D call. V shed 8 bases and J shed 4 bases, with 11 bases lying between them. CDR3 length: 12 residues. Looked up from germline, CDR1 is MNHEY and CDR2 is SVGAGI. CDR3 in amino acids: CASPHAGTEAFF. The CDR3 DNA follows: TGTGCCAGCCCACACGCGGGCACTGAAGCTTTCTTT.

The chain links TRBV10-3 to TRBJ1-2; no clear D gene. V was clipped by 2 bases and J by 6 bases, with 22 bases between them. There are 17 residues in the CDR3. Germline loops: CDR1 ENHRY, CDR2 SYGVKD. In DNA, the CDR3 is TGTGCCATCAGTGAGCTGGGCAGGCCAAAAAAGTTGGATGGCTACACCTTC. Encoded protein: CAISELGRPKKLDGYTF.

The chain employs TRBV12-2 and TRBJ2-5; the DNA was not compared with TRBD2, the D call given in the table. TRBV12-2 is a known pseudogene. There are 18 residues in the CDR3. CDR3 DNA: TGTGCAAGTCGCTTAGAGTTGCTAGCGGGAGAAGAACACGAGACCCAGTACTTC. Its translation: CASRLELLAGEEHETQYF.

The chain uses TRBV2 and TRBJ2-1; 10 bases match TRBD1. CDR1 and CDR2 (germline): SNHLY, FYNNEI. Germline trimming cut 10 bases from V and 4 bases from J; bases unmatched to any gene: 4. The CDR3 covers 13 residues. CDR3 sequence: CANRDRGYNEQFF. For the CDR3, the DNA is TGTGCCAACCGGGACAGGGGTTACAATGAGCAGTTCTTC.

V and J are TRBV10-3 and TRBJ1-6, with 9 bases lining up with TRBD1. This CDR3 has 14 residues. The germline V gene has CDR1 ENHRY and CDR2 SYGVKD. V was pared by 11 bases and J by 8 bases, with 10 bases of the junction left unmatched. The CDR3 nucleotides are TGTGCCGTCGCGGGACAGGGAGGGGATTCACCCCTCCACTTT. Translation gives CAVAGQGGDSPLHF.

The chain combines TRBV2 with TRBJ1-5, with D possibly TRBD1 on 5 matching bases. CDR1 is SNHLY and CDR2 is FYNNEI in the germline V gene. The CDR3 covers 15 residues. V lost 2 bases to trimming and J lost 2 bases, with 10 bases between them. The CDR3 DNA reads TGTGCCAGCAGTGAATCGGGGGGGGGCAATCAGCCCCAGCATTTT. Translating gives CASSESGGGNQPQHF.

The CDR3 DNA is TGTGCCATCAGTCCCGGGACAGGTCGGGAACGAAATGAGCAGTTCTTC. Translation: CAISPGTGRERNEQFF. The chain has TRBV10-3 and TRBJ2-1, with 8 bases fitting TRBD1. CDR3 length: 16 residues. In germline, CDR1 is ENHRY, CDR2 SYGVKD. V shed 5 bases and J 7 bases; nucleotides not matched to a gene: 13.

The gene calls are TRBV7-2 and TRBJ2-2; 7 positions agree with TRBD2. This CDR3 spans 14 amino acids. V lost 5 bases, J lost 7 bases, and 7 bases stayed unmatched. Germline lookup yields CDR1 SGHTA and CDR2 FQGNSA. The CDR3 loop reads CASSRTRSGGELFF. The CDR3 DNA reads TGTGCCAGCAGCCGGACTAGGTCGGGCGGGGAGCTGTTTTTT.

This chain connects TRBV7-2 to TRBJ2-3; maybe TRBD1 (6 bases). With 1 base removed from V and 1 base from J, the gap between germline ends came to 9 bases. Germline CDR1 is SGHTA and CDR2 is FQGNSA. The CDR3 consists of 15 residues. The CDR3 sequence: CASSLVHRGTDTQYF. As DNA, the CDR3 is TGTGCCAGCAGCTTAGTTCACAGGGGCACAGATACGCAGTATTTT.

This chain connects TRBV6-5 to TRBJ1-5; TRBD1 might be the D (5 bases). Trimming took 7 bases from V and 5 from J, leaving 9 bases between them. CDR1 and CDR2 from the germline V gene are MNHEY and SVGAGI. The length of the CDR3 is 12 residues. CDR3 coding DNA: TGTGCCAGCAACGGGGGGGATCAGCCCCAGCATTTT. Translated: CASNGGDQPQHF.

CDR3 residues: CAISRQGEGEQFF. CDR3 in DNA: TGTGCCATCAGCCGACAGGGGGAAGGTGAGCAGTTCTTC. V and J are TRBV10-3 and TRBJ2-1; the match to TRBD1 covers 9 bases. Germline-derived CDR1 and CDR2 are ENHRY and SYGVKD. V was clipped by 6 bases and J by 9 bases; unmatched bases: 6. The CDR3 extends over 13 amino acids.

The rearrangement links TRBV27 to TRBJ1-4, with 7 bases aligning to TRBD1. Germline V gives CDR1 MNHEY, CDR2 SMNVEV (reference sequence). The length of the CDR3 is 14 residues. V trimming: 6 bases; J trimming: 7 bases; junction bases outside the gene matches: 8. CDR3 bases: TGTGCCAGCAGCCGACAGGGACTTAGTGAAAAACTGTTTTTT. It encodes CASSRQGLSEKLFF.

V and J are TRBV9 and TRBJ2-2, with D uncertain. Germline CDR1 SGDLS, CDR2 YYNGEE. V was trimmed by 3 bases and J by 0 bases, leaving 9 bases between them. The length of the CDR3 is 15 residues. CDR3 protein: CASSATSANTGELFF. The CDR3 DNA sequence: TGTGCCAGCAGCGCGACAAGTGCGAACACCGGGGAGCTGTTTTTT.

The rearrangement uses TRBV6-6 and TRBJ1-1; D is ambiguous. CDR1 is MNHNY, CDR2 SVGAGI, per germline (reference sequence). Trimming pared 0 bases from V and 1 base from J, leaving 3 bases between. This CDR3 is built from 13 residues. The chain's CDR3 is CASSYSQNTEAFF. CDR3 nucleotides: TGTGCCAGCAGTTACTCTCAGAACACTGAAGCTTTCTTT.

The chain has TRBV7-2 and TRBJ2-3, with a weak D call TRBD2 (5 bases). Germline-derived CDR1 and CDR2 are SGHTA and FQGNSA. Trimming cost V 4 bases and J 3 bases, with 8 bases left between them. There are 13 residues in the CDR3. This chain's CDR3 is CASSSRVTDTQYF. For the CDR3, the DNA is TGTGCCAGCAGCTCGCGGGTTACAGATACGCAGTATTTT.

The genes are TRBV24-1 and TRBJ2-2, with TRBD2 identical over 10 bases. Germline CDR1 KGHDR, CDR2 SFDVKD. V lost 4 bases, J lost 5 bases, and 9 bases stayed unmatched. The CDR3 totals 17 residues. The CDR3 region is CATSDPSGRAGTGELFF. CDR3 nucleotides: TGTGCCACCAGTGACCCCAGCGGGAGGGCCGGGACCGGGGAGCTGTTTTTT.

The rearrangement links TRBV5-5 to TRBJ1-2; D remains unclear. Per the germline V gene, CDR1 is SGHKS and CDR2 is YYEKEE (reference sequence). This CDR3 is built from 12 residues. The V gene lost 2 bases and the J gene lost 3 bases, with 5 bases spanning the gap. The chain's CDR3 is CASSFLDYGYTF. The CDR3 DNA is TGTGCCAGCAGCTTCTTAGACTATGGCTACACCTTC.

V gene TRBV2 combines with J gene TRBJ1-4; D call uncertain. The V gene's germline CDR1 is SNHLY and CDR2 FYNNEI. CDR3 length equals 13 residues. V was cut by 6 bases and J by 0 bases, with 5 bases left in between. CDR3 coding DNA: TGTGCCAGCAGGCTATCAACTAATGAAAAACTGTTTTTT. Amino acid sequence: CASRLSTNEKLFF.

The chain joins TRBV5-5 to TRBJ1-4; D possibly corresponds to TRBD1 (5 bases). Germline CDR1 reads SGHKS; CDR2 reads YYEKEE (reference sequence). CDR3 length equals 16 residues. Trimming removed 0 bases at V and 8 bases at J, with 17 bases between. CDR3 in amino acids: CASSLAAIGGREKLFF. CDR3 nucleotide sequence: TGTGCCAGCAGCTTGGCCGCCATCGGGGGACGGGAAAAACTGTTTTTT.

V and J are TRBV5-1 and TRBJ2-5, with 12 bases lining up with TRBD1. V was clipped by 4 bases and J by 7 bases; unmatched bases: 5. CDR1 and CDR2 (germline): SGHRS, YFSETQ. CDR3 length: 14 amino acids. CDR3 amino acids: CASSAGQGAGTQYF. The DNA for the CDR3 is TGCGCCAGCAGCGCGGGACAGGGGGCTGGGACCCAGTACTTC. The variable domain in full, completed from reference TRBV5-1 and TRBJ2-5, reads KAGVTQTPRYLIKTRGQQVTLSCSPISGHRSVSWYQQTPGQGLQFLFEYFSETQRNKGNFPGRFSGRQFSNSRSEMNVSTLELGDSALYLCASSAGQGAGTQYFGPGTRLLVL.

On this clone: This sample includes further DNA sequences coding for the same CDR3. J is TRBJ1-1 and V is TRBV5-1; a weak D match, TRBD1 (5 bases). Looked up from germline, CDR1 is SGHRS and CDR2 is YFSETQ. The CDR3 consists of 13 residues. Trimming pared 2 bases from V and 5 bases from J, leaving 10 bases between. The CDR3 here is CASSFGGNTEAFF. CDR3 DNA: TGCGCCAGCAGCTTCGGGGGTAATACTGAAGCTTTCTTT.

This chain links TRBV29-1 with TRBJ2-3, with TRBD2 matching over 10 bases. CDR3 length: 12 residues. CDR1 SQVTM and CDR2 ANQGSEA come from the germline V gene. J gave up 10 bases and V 8 bases, and 9 bases lay outside the gene matches. CDR3 nucleotides: TGCAGCTCCGGGAGCGGGAGGGCCCCGCAGTATTTT. This translates into CSSGSGRAPQYF.

The rearrangement uses TRBV28 and TRBJ1-5, with unresolved D. V was pared by 7 bases and J by 7 bases, with 11 bases between. In germline, CDR1 is MDHEN, CDR2 SYDVKM. The CDR3 has 12 amino acids. The CDR3 sequence: CASMRGRQPQHF. In nucleotides, the CDR3 is TGTGCCAGCATGAGAGGGAGGCAGCCCCAGCATTTT.

J is TRBJ1-3 and V is TRBV30; possibly TRBD1 for D (6 bases). CDR3 length equals 13 residues. The germline V and J ends were trimmed by 2 bases and 4 bases, with 9 bases remaining between them. CDR1 and CDR2 (germline): GTSNPN, SVGIG (reference sequence). In nucleotides, the CDR3 is TGTGCCTGGAGTACAGGGACGGGAAACACCATATATTTT. This sequence encodes CAWSTGTGNTIYF. The complete variable domain, with remaining parts taken from reference TRBV30 and TRBJ1-3, reads SQTIHQWPATLVQPVGSPLSLECTVEGTSNPNLYWYRQAAGRGLQLLFYSVGIGQISSEVPQNLSASRPQDRQFILSSKKLLLSDSGFYLCAWSTGTGNTIYFGEGSWLTVV.

The rearrangement links TRBV24-1 to TRBJ2-1, with 7 nucleotides matching TRBD1. V was clipped by 0 bases and J by 4 bases; unmatched bases: 11. CDR3 length: 18 residues. The germline V gene has CDR1 KGHDR and CDR2 SFDVKD. The CDR3 DNA reads as TGTGCCACCAGTGATTTGCCGAACCCGGGACAGCTATACAATGAGCAGTTCTTC. This gives the protein CATSDLPNPGQLYNEQFF.

The V and J genes are TRBV7-2 and TRBJ2-1, with D maybe TRBD2 (5 bases). The CDR3 runs 15 residues. Germline CDR1 reads SGHTA; CDR2 reads FQGNSA. Trimming removed 2 bases at V and 3 bases at J, with 11 bases between. CDR3 bases: TGTGCCAGCAGCTTAAACCGGGATATCTACAATGAGCAGTTCTTC. Translation: CASSLNRDIYNEQFF.

A few counts support this clone. The gene calls are TRBV11-2 and TRBJ2-1, with 14 nucleotides matching TRBD2. Germline V gene sequence: CDR1 SGHAT, CDR2 FQNNGV. This CDR3 is 15 amino acids long. The junction had 2 bases not matched to a gene; V was cut back by 1 base and J by 9 bases. CDR3 sequence: CASSLGGLAGGEQFF. The CDR3 DNA sequence: TGTGCCAGCAGCTTAGGAGGACTAGCGGGAGGTGAGCAGTTCTTC.

The V call is TRBV5-1, the J call TRBJ2-2; TRBD2 aligns across 12 bases. V trimming: 2 bases; J trimming: 5 bases; junction bases outside the gene matches: 1. This CDR3 is built from 15 residues. Germline CDR1 is SGHRS and CDR2 is YFSETQ. The CDR3 DNA is TGCGCCAGCAGCTTAGGACTAGCGGGAACCGGGGAGCTGTTTTTT. Translating gives CASSLGLAGTGELFF.

The CDR3, as DNA: TGTGCCAGCAGCTTAGTGACAGGGGGTAGCACTGAAGCTTTCTTT. Translating gives CASSLVTGGSTEAFF. The V gene is TRBV11-2, the J gene TRBJ1-1, with 9 positions matching TRBD1. Germline CDR1 reads SGHAT; CDR2 reads FQNNGV. The CDR3 runs to 15 residues. V shed 1 base and J 4 bases; nucleotides not matched to a gene: 4.

This clone appeared once. The chain joins TRBV6-5 to TRBJ2-3, with TRBD1 matching over 7 bases. The CDR3 has 14 amino acids. Looked up from germline, CDR1 is MNHEY and CDR2 is SVGAGI. The ends lost 6 bases at V and 1 base at J; junction bases unmatched: 4. In nucleotides, the CDR3 is TGTGCCAGCAGCGTCACAGGGGGCACAGATACGCAGTATTTT. Translated, it gives CASSVTGGTDTQYF.

The chain has TRBV11-2 and TRBJ2-7; D ambiguous. The germline CDR1 and CDR2 sequences are SGHAT and FQNNGV. The V and J ends lost 0 bases and 3 bases respectively, with 6 bases between them. This CDR3 spans 13 amino acids. CDR3 nucleotide sequence: TGTGCCAGCAGCTTAGAATCGGGCTACGAGCAGTACGTC. Amino acids: CASSLESGYEQYV.